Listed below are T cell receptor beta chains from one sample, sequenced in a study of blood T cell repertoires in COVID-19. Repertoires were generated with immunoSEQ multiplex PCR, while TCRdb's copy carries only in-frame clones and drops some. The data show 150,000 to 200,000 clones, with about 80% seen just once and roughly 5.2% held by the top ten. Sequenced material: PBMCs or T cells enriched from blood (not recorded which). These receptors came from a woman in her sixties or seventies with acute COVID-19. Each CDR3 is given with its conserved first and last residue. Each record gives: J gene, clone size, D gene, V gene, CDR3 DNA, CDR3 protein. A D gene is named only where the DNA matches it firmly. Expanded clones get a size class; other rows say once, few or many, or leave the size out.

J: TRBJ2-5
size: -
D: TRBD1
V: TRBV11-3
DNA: TGTGCCAGCAGCTTAGGACAGGGGGGACAAGAGACCCAGTACTTC
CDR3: CASSLGQGGQETQYF

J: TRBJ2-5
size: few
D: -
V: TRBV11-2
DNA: TGTGCCAGCAGCTCGGTAGCCCGGGGGGAGACCCAGTACTTC
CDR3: CASSSVARGETQYF

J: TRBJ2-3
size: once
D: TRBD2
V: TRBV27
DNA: TGTGCCAGCAGTTGGGGTGCTTATAGCGGGGGCCTCCGGGATACGCAGTATTTT
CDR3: CASSWGAYSGGLRDTQYF

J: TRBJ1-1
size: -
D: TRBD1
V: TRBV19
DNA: TGTGCCAGTAGTCCCCGACCCGACAGGGGCACTGAAGCTTTCTTT
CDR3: CASSPRPDRGTEAFF

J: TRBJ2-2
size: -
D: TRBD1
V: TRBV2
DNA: TGTGCCAGCAGGACAGGGGGCAACGGGGAGCTGTTTTTT
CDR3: CASRTGGNGELFF

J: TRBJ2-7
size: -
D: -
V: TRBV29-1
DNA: TGCAGCGTTGTGGGGGCATACGAGCAGTACTTC
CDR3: CSVVGAYEQYF

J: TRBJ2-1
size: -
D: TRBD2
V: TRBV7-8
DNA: TGTGCCAGCAGCTTAGTAGTAGCGGGAGCGCTTAATGAGCAGTTCTTC
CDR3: CASSLVVAGALNEQFF

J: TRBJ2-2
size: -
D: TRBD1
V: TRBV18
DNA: TGTGCCAGCTCACCACCTTTTGGGGACAGAAACACCGGGGAGCTGTTTTTT
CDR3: CASSPPFGDRNTGELFF

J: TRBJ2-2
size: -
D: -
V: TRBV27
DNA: TGTGCCAGCAGTACCCTTAGAGACACCGGGGAGCTGTTTTTT
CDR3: CASSTLRDTGELFF

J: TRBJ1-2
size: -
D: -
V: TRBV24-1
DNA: TGTGCCACCAGTAGAACAGGAGCTTATGGCTACACCTTC
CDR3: CATSRTGAYGYTF

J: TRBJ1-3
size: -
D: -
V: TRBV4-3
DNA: TGCGCCAGCAGCCCACAGGGTATAAGCTTTGGAAACACCATATATTTT
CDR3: CASSPQGISFGNTIYF

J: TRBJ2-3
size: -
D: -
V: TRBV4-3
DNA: TGCGCCAGCAGCCAAGCCGAGGGAGATACGCAGTATTTT
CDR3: CASSQAEGDTQYF

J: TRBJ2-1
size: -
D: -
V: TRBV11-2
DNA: TGTGCCAGCAGCCCCCTTTTTGGGGAGAGATACAATGAGCAGTTCTTC
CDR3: CASSPLFGERYNEQFF

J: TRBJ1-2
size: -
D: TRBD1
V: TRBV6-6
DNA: TGTGCCAGCAGTTACTCGAACCCGGGACAGGCTGGTGGCTACACCTTC
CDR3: CASSYSNPGQAGGYTF

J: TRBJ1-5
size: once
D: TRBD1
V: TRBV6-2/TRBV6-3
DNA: TGTGCCAGCAGTTTGACAGGGCGGCAGCCCCAGCATTTT
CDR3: CASSLTGRQPQHF

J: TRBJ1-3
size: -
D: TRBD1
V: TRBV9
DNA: TGTGCCAGCAGCCTCGGGACAGGGGGCGAAACCATATATTTT
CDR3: CASSLGTGGETIYF

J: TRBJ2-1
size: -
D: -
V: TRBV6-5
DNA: TGTGCCAGCAGTTTTCTAGCGGCAGGGGGCAGGAATGAGCAGTTCTTC
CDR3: CASSFLAAGGRNEQFF

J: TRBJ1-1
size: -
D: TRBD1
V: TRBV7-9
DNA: TGTGCCAGCAGCTTCCCATTTTCCGGGACAGGGACTAGAAACACTGAAGCTTTCTTT
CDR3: CASSFPFSGTGTRNTEAFF

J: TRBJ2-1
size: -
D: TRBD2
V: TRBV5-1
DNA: TGCGCCAGCAGCTCCCGACTAGCGGCCAACAATGAGCAGTTCTTC
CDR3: CASSSRLAANNEQFF

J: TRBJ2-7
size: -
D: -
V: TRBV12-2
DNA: TGTGCAAGTCGCCCAGAAGGTCCTAGCGGGAGGCCCTACGAGCAGTACTTC
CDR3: CASRPEGPSGRPYEQYF

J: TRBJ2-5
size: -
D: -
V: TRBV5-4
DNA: TGTGCCAGCACCCTCTGGCCACAAGAGACCCAGTACTTC
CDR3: CASTLWPQETQYF

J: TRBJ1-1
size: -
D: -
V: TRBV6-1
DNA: TGTGCCAGCAGTGAATCGCAGGTCGCGGGGAACACTGAAGCTTTCTTT
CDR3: CASSESQVAGNTEAFF

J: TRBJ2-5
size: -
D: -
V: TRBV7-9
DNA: TGTGCCAGCAGCTTCGGACAGAAAGAGACCCAGTACTTC
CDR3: CASSFGQKETQYF

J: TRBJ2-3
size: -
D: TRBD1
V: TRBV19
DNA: TGTGCCAGTAGTACGGACAGGGGAGACACAGATACGCAGTATTTT
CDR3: CASSTDRGDTDTQYF

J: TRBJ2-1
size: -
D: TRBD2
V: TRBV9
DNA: TGTGCCAGCAGCGCCGGGACTAGCGGGGATCATTTTGAGCAGTTCTTC
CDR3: CASSAGTSGDHFEQFF

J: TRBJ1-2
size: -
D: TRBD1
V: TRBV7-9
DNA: TGTGCCAGCAGCTTGGAGAGACAGGGGGCTCTCGGGGGCTACACCTTC
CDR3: CASSLERQGALGGYTF

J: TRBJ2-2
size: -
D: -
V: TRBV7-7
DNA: TGTGCCAGCAGCTCTTCAGGGTCACCAGGGAACACCGGGGAGCTGTTTTTT
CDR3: CASSSSGSPGNTGELFF

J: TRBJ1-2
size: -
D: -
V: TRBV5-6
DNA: TGTGCCAGCAGCCTCGTGAGGAGGAGCTATGGCTACACCTTC
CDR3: CASSLVRRSYGYTF

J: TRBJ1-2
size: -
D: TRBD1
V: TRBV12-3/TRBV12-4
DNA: TGTGCCAGTGGACAGGAGCCTAACTATGGCTACACCTTC
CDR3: CASGQEPNYGYTF